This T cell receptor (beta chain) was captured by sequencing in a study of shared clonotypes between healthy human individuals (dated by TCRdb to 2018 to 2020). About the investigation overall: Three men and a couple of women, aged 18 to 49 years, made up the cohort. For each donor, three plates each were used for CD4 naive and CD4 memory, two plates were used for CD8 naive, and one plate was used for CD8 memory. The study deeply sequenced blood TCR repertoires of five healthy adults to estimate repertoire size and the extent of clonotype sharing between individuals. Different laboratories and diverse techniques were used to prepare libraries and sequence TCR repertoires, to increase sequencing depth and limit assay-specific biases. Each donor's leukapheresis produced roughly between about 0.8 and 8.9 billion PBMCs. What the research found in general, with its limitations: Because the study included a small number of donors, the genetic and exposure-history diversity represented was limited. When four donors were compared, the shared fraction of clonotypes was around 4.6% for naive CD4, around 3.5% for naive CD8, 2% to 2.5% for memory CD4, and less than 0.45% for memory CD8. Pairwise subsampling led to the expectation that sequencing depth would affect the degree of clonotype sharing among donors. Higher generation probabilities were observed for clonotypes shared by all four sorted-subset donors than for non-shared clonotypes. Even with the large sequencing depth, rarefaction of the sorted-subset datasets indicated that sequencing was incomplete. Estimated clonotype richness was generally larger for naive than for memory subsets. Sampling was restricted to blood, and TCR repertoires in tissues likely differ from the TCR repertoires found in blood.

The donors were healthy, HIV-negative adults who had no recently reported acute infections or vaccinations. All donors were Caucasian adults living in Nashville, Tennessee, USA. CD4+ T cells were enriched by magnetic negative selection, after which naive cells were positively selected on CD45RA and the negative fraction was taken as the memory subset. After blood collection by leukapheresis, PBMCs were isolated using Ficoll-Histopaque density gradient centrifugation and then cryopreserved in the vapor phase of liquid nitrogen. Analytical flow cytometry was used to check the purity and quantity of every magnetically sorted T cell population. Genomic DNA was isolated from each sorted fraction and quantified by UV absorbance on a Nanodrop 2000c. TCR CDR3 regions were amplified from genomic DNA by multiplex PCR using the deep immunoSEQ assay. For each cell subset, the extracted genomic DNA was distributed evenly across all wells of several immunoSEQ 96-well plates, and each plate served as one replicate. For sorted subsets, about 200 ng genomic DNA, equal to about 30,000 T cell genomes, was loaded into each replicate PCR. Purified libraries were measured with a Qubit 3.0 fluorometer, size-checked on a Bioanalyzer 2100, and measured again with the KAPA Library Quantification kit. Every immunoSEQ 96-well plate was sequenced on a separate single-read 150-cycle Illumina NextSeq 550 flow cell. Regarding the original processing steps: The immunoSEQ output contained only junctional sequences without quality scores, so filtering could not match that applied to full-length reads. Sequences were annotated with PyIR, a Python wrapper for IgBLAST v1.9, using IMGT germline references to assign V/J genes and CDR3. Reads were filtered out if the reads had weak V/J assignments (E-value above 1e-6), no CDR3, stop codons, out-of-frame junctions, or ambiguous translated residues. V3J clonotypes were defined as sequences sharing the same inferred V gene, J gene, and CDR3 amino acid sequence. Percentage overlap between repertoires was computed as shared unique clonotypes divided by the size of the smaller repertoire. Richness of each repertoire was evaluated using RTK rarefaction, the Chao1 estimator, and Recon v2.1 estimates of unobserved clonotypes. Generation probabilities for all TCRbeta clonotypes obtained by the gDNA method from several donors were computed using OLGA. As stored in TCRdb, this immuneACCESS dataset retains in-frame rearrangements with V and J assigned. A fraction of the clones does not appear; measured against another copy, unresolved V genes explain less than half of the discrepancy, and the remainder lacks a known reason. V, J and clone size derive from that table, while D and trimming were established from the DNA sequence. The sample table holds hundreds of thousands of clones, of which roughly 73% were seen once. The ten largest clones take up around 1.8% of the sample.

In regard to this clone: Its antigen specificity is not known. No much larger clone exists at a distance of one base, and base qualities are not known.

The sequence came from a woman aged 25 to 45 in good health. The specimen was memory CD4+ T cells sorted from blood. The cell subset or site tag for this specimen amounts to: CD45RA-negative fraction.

The DNA is TGTGCCAGCAGCTTGGGTTACAGGGAGCTCTACGAGCAGTACTTC. Its coded protein is CASSLGYRELYEQYF. The V gene is TRBV5-6 and the J gene is TRBJ2-7; the best D guess is TRBD1, with 6 bases matching. The cysteine opens and the phenylalanine closes a CDR3 of 15 amino acids. Only the CDR3 region is kept as DNA, spanning 45 bases read in frame from base 1. CDR1 and CDR2 are read off the germline V gene as SGHDT and YYEEEE. Relative to germline, V is 0 bases shorter and J is 3 bases shorter, with 13 bases between their ends.